This TCR beta chain emerged from a study of T cells after yellow fever vaccination. Study-level points and caveats: Few clonotypes appeared in both CD4 and CD8 compartments. Reappearance after the booster was observed for most primary-vaccination clones (roughly 97% CD4, roughly 90% CD8).

This clonotype has at least ten counts. As TCR cDNA was made by 5'RACE template switching, a universal primer site and UMIs were added. TCRdb called the 5' RACE reads again in MiXCR, with one record for every CDR3 protein. The sample yields nearly 45,000 distinct CDR3 sequences, 6.8% seen once. The CDR3 loop spans 15 amino acids. The germline V gene encodes CDR1 LGHDT and CDR2 YNNKEL (reference sequence). Germline trimming cut 3 bases from V and 7 bases from J; bases unmatched to any gene: 6. The receptor was isolated from a man aged 25 to 45 who received the YFV17D yellow fever vaccine. V and J are TRBV3-1 and TRBJ2-1, with 10 bases that match TRBD2. The sample here was CD8+ T cells not binding an NS4B(214-222) dextramer, sorted from PBMCs, taken 45 days after the yellow fever booster vaccination. The CDR3 protein is CASSHIAGGGNEQFF. Written as DNA, the CDR3 is TGTGCCAGCAGCCACATAGCGGGAGGTGGGAATGAGCAGTTCTTC.